This passage covers 13 T cell receptor beta chains from one sample sequenced in a study of graft-versus-host responses after intestinal transplantation. TCRdb keeps only in-frame clones here, not all; method: immunoSEQ multiplex PCR. The sample contains about 25,000 clones, around 80% of which appear only once. These TCRs are of unknown antigen specificity. The sample consisted of unstimulated CD8+ T cells sorted from spleen or lymph node cells, taken before transplant. The receptors here all came from a human donor who was the organ donor for an intestinal transplant.

This clone came up a few times. The chain has TRBV4-2 and TRBJ2-7; no reliable D call. With 1 base removed from V and 7 bases from J, the gap between germline ends came to 8 bases. Per the germline V gene, CDR1 is LGHNA and CDR2 is YNFKEQ. This CDR3 spans 12 amino acids. For the CDR3, the DNA is TGTGCCAGCAGCCAAGGGGTAGATGAGCAGTACTTC. It encodes CASSQGVDEQYF.

This clone was seen just once. The gene calls are TRBV7-9 and TRBJ1-2, with D hard to call. The CDR3 has 13 amino acids. V lost 1 base and J lost 2, with 5 bases in between. Looked up from germline, CDR1 is SEHNR and CDR2 is FQNEAQ (reference sequence). The CDR3 reads CASSLETNYGYTF. CDR3 sequence (DNA): TGTGCCAGCAGCTTAGAGACAAACTATGGCTACACCTTC.

The rearrangement uses TRBV11-2 and TRBJ2-7; D perhaps matches TRBD2 (5 bases). V was pared by 1 base and J by 4 bases, with 8 bases between. The CDR3 runs 13 residues. Germline V gene sequence: CDR1 SGHAT, CDR2 FQNNGV. Here the CDR3 DNA reads TGTGCCAGCAGCTTAGGGGGAGTGTACGAGCAGTACTTC. Translation gives CASSLGGVYEQYF.

The rearrangement joins TRBV6-5 to TRBJ2-7; no definite D call. Looked up from germline, CDR1 is MNHEY and CDR2 is SVGAGI. The CDR3 is 14 amino acids. V lost 0 bases and J 5 bases, leaving 11 bases between the germline ends. The CDR3 loop is CASSYSLPGDEQYF. The DNA of the CDR3 is TGTGCCAGCAGTTACTCCCTACCTGGGGACGAGCAGTACTTC.

In this sample, this clone turned up a few times. In nucleotides, the CDR3 is TGTGCCAGCAGTGAAGCAGGGTGGGGGAACGAGCAGTACTTC. Its protein is CASSEAGWGNEQYF. J is TRBJ2-7 and V is TRBV6-1; the D gene could be TRBD1 or TRBD2 (5 bases each). The CDR3 runs 14 residues. Per the germline V gene, CDR1 is MNHNS and CDR2 is SASEGT. Trimming removed 0 bases from V and 5 bases from J, with 11 bases in between.

This chain connects TRBV27 to TRBJ2-7; TRBD1 is a possible D gene (7 bases). The CDR3 is 11 residues long. Trimming removed 6 bases at V and 7 bases at J, with 10 bases between. Looked up from germline, CDR1 is MNHEY and CDR2 is SMNVEV (reference sequence). The CDR3 DNA reads TGTGCCAGCAGCCCAGGGGGGGAGCAGTACTTC. Translation: CASSPGGEQYF.

The rearrangement links TRBV5-4 to TRBJ2-5; D unclear. In germline, CDR1 is SGHNT, CDR2 YYREEE (reference sequence). There are 15 residues in the CDR3. The V and J ends lost 1 base and 0 bases respectively, with 10 bases between them. This CDR3 is CASSLSSQYQETQYF. CDR3 coding DNA: TGTGCCAGCAGCTTGTCGTCGCAGTACCAAGAGACCCAGTACTTC.

The V gene is TRBV11-2, the J gene TRBJ2-1; 8 bases are a match to TRBD2. The CDR3 has 17 amino acids. J gave up 5 bases and V 5 bases, and 14 bases lay outside the gene matches. Germline V gene lookup returns CDR1 SGHAT and CDR2 FQNNGV. The CDR3 region is CASSPYARPGGNNEQFF. The CDR3 DNA reads TGTGCCAGCAGCCCCTACGCTAGGCCGGGGGGGAACAATGAGCAGTTCTTC.

This clone came up once. The chain recombines TRBV6-4 with TRBJ2-3; D is perhaps TRBD1 (6 bases). Germline CDR1 is MRHNA and CDR2 is SNTAGT. V lost 6 bases and J lost 1, with 11 bases in between. This CDR3 region has 14 residues. The CDR3 DNA reads as TGTGCCAGCAGCCCCGAGGGGGGCACAGATACGCAGTATTTT. Protein: CASSPEGGTDTQYF.

The CDR3 spells CASSYGVDYGYTF. The DNA of the CDR3 is TGTGCCAGCAGTTACGGAGTGGACTATGGCTACACCTTC. V is TRBV6-5 and J is TRBJ1-2, with unresolved D. CDR1 is MNHEY and CDR2 is SVGAGI in the germline V gene. Between the trimmed V and J ends, which lost 2 bases and 3 bases, there was a span of 7 bases. This CDR3 is 13 amino acids long.

This clone was picked up one time. The genes are TRBV29-1 and TRBJ2-3; D is tentatively TRBD1 or TRBD2 (6 bases each). Germline V lookup: CDR1 SQVTM, CDR2 ANQGSEA. The V gene lost 6 bases and the J gene lost 2 bases, with 21 bases spanning the gap. CDR3 length equals 16 residues. In nucleotides, the CDR3 is TGCAGCGTCGAACCGGGAGCAGGGGTGGCCACAGATACGCAGTATTTT. Amino acid sequence: CSVEPGAGVATDTQYF.

This clone was detected once. The rearrangement uses TRBV6-5 and TRBJ2-7; D is unresolved. This CDR3 region has 13 residues. Germline V gene lookup returns CDR1 MNHEY and CDR2 SVGAGI. Trimming left V 7 bases short and J 2 bases short, with 12 bases between. In nucleotides, the CDR3 is TGTGCCAGCACTATCTCCCCAGCCTACGAGCAGTACTTC. It encodes CASTISPAYEQYF.

V and J are TRBV4-3 and TRBJ2-3; perhaps D is TRBD1 or TRBD2 (6 bases each). Trimming shortened V by 0 bases and J by 2 bases, and 18 bases separated the two germline ends. This CDR3 has 18 residues. Germline CDR1 reads LGHNA; CDR2 reads YSLEER. The DNA of the CDR3 is TGCGCCAGCAGCCAAGAAGAGTCGGGGGCGGCGGTCACAGATACGCAGTATTTT. This encodes CASSQEESGAAVTDTQYF.